This T cell receptor (beta chain) was sequenced for a study of blood T cell repertoires in COVID-19. Study-level background: T cells, B-cell-depleted T cells, or PBMCs provided the cDNA or gDNA that served as material.

The table came from immunoSEQ multiplex PCR; TCRdb's copy has only in-frame clones and leaves some out. This table has about 110,000 clones, roughly 80% appearing once. The CDR3 is made up of 15 amino acids. Germline values: CDR1 SGHVS, CDR2 FNYEAQ. J gave up 1 base and V 3 bases, and 3 bases lay outside the gene matches. This TCR was sampled from a man between 45 and 60 years old with acute or convalescent COVID-19. The V gene is TRBV7-6, the J gene TRBJ1-1, with 9 bases aligning to TRBD1. The sequenced sample was peripheral blood. CDR3 sequence: CASSFRTGANTEAFF. CDR3 coding DNA: TGTGCCAGCAGCTTCCGGACAGGGGCGAACACTGAAGCTTTCTTT.